A selection of T cell receptor beta chains follows, all from one sample in a study of blood T cell repertoires in COVID-19. Some clones are missing from TCRdb's copy, which holds only in-frame ones; the method was immunoSEQ multiplex PCR. The data hold about 200,000 clones, with around 95% observed a single time. Specimen: peripheral blood. These receptors all come from a man aged 25-45 years with COVID-19, enrolled during active disease. CDR3s include the opening cysteine and the closing phenylalanine or tryptophan. Each record gives: clone size, J gene, D gene, V gene, CDR3 DNA, CDR3 protein. The D gene is left open where the match is weak. Where a row states a size, it is once, few, many or the class of an expanded clone; other rows omit it.

clone size: few; J gene: TRBJ2-1; D gene: TRBD1; V gene: TRBV4-1; CDR3 DNA: TGCGCCAGCAGCCCGGTCTCGGGACAGGGTAGCTCCTACAATGAGCAGTTCTTC; CDR3 protein: CASSPVSGQGSSYNEQFF
clone size: once; J gene: TRBJ1-1; D gene: TRBD1; V gene: TRBV7-3; CDR3 DNA: TGTGCCAGCAGCAGACAGGGGACGAACACTGAAGCTTTCTTT; CDR3 protein: CASSRQGTNTEAFF
clone size: once; J gene: TRBJ1-1; D gene: TRBD1; V gene: TRBV6-5; CDR3 DNA: TGTGCCGCGTTTATGACAGGGGCTAATGAAGCTTTCTTT; CDR3 protein: CAAFMTGANEAFF
clone size: once; J gene: TRBJ2-2; D gene: TRBD2; V gene: TRBV11-3; CDR3 DNA: TGTGCCAGCAGCTTAGGATCGTTGTTCGGGGGGTCCGCGAGCCCCGGGGAGCTGTTTTTT; CDR3 protein: CASSLGSLFGGSASPGELFF
clone size: once; J gene: TRBJ1-3; D gene: TRBD1; V gene: TRBV5-1; CDR3 DNA: TGCGCCAGCAGCTTGGGACAGGGGAATTATGGAAACACCATATATTTT; CDR3 protein: CASSLGQGNYGNTIYF
clone size: NA; J gene: TRBJ2-7; D gene: NA; V gene: TRBV12-3/TRBV12-4; CDR3 DNA: TGTGCCAGCAGGCTGGAGGGCTCCTACGAGCAGTACTTC; CDR3 protein: CASRLEGSYEQYF
clone size: NA; J gene: TRBJ1-2; D gene: TRBD1; V gene: TRBV4-1; CDR3 DNA: TGCGCCAGCAGCCCCCGGGACAGCCTTAACTATGGCTACACCTTC; CDR3 protein: CASSPRDSLNYGYTF
clone size: NA; J gene: TRBJ1-4; D gene: NA; V gene: TRBV2; CDR3 DNA: TGTGCCAGCAGTGCCCAAGGGGCTAATGAAAAACTGTTTTTT; CDR3 protein: CASSAQGANEKLFF
clone size: NA; J gene: TRBJ2-2; D gene: TRBD1; V gene: TRBV3-1/TRBV3-2; CDR3 DNA: TGTGCCAGCGGGGACAGGGGGTCCGGGGAGCTGTTTTTT; CDR3 protein: CASGDRGSGELFF
clone size: NA; J gene: TRBJ1-2; D gene: NA; V gene: TRBV29-1; CDR3 DNA: TGCAGCGTTGAAGAACACAGCAACTATGGCTACACCTTC; CDR3 protein: CSVEEHSNYGYTF
clone size: NA; J gene: TRBJ1-2; D gene: NA; V gene: TRBV5-1; CDR3 DNA: TGCGCCAGCAGCGCAGTGCAACAGGTCGGTGGCTACACCTTC; CDR3 protein: CASSAVQQVGGYTF
clone size: once; J gene: TRBJ1-2; D gene: NA; V gene: TRBV19; CDR3 DNA: TGTGCCAGTAGTTCCCCTGAGAAGTATGGCTACACCTTC; CDR3 protein: CASSSPEKYGYTF
clone size: NA; J gene: TRBJ1-4; D gene: TRBD1; V gene: TRBV2; CDR3 DNA: TGTGCCAGCAGTGCACAGGGGTATAATGAAAAACTGTTTTTT; CDR3 protein: CASSAQGYNEKLFF
clone size: NA; J gene: TRBJ2-1; D gene: NA; V gene: TRBV5-1; CDR3 DNA: TGCGCCAGCAGCTTGTTAGTCCAGGGCTCCTACAATGAGCAGTTCTTC; CDR3 protein: CASSLLVQGSYNEQFF
clone size: NA; J gene: TRBJ1-1; D gene: TRBD1; V gene: TRBV5-1; CDR3 DNA: TGCGCCAGCAGCTTGGCCGCAGGGGGGAACACTGAAGCTTTCTTT; CDR3 protein: CASSLAAGGNTEAFF
clone size: NA; J gene: TRBJ2-5; D gene: NA; V gene: TRBV6-5; CDR3 DNA: TGTGCCAGCACCGACGACTATAAAGAGACCCAGTACTTC; CDR3 protein: CASTDDYKETQYF
clone size: NA; J gene: TRBJ2-5; D gene: TRBD1; V gene: TRBV5-1; CDR3 DNA: TGCGCCAGCAGCCCGACAGGGGGCTCCATTTCACCCCCAGAGACCCAGTACTTC; CDR3 protein: CASSPTGGSISPPETQYF
clone size: NA; J gene: TRBJ2-7; D gene: NA; V gene: TRBV6-5; CDR3 DNA: TGTGCCAGCAGTTACACCACTGCGTTCGGGTACGAGCAGTACTTC; CDR3 protein: CASSYTTAFGYEQYF
clone size: NA; J gene: TRBJ2-7; D gene: TRBD1; V gene: TRBV15; CDR3 DNA: TGTGCCACCAGCAGTGTTCTGGACAGGGGCTACGAGCAGTACTTC; CDR3 protein: CATSSVLDRGYEQYF
clone size: NA; J gene: TRBJ2-7; D gene: NA; V gene: TRBV3-1/TRBV3-2; CDR3 DNA: TGTGCCAGCAGCCCTCACTCGGACCGGACAGTCAGCTACGAGCAGTACTTC; CDR3 protein: CASSPHSDRTVSYEQYF
clone size: NA; J gene: TRBJ1-1; D gene: NA; V gene: TRBV9; CDR3 DNA: TGTGCCAGCAGCCCCCGGGGAAGCGCTGAAGCTTTCTTT; CDR3 protein: CASSPRGSAEAFF
clone size: NA; J gene: TRBJ2-3; D gene: NA; V gene: TRBV2; CDR3 DNA: TGTGCCAGCAGTGGAGGACTTCGGGGCACAGATACGCAGTATTTT; CDR3 protein: CASSGGLRGTDTQYF
clone size: NA; J gene: TRBJ2-7; D gene: NA; V gene: TRBV20-1; CDR3 DNA: TGCAGTGCTAGAGGGGCTTACGAGCAGTACTTC; CDR3 protein: CSARGAYEQYF
clone size: NA; J gene: TRBJ2-1; D gene: TRBD2; V gene: TRBV30; CDR3 DNA: TGTGCCTGGAGACTAGCGGGGTCGGGTGAGCAGTTCTTC; CDR3 protein: CAWRLAGSGEQFF
clone size: once; J gene: TRBJ1-1; D gene: TRBD1; V gene: TRBV5-5; CDR3 DNA: TGTGCCAGCAGACCAAGGACAGGGGGCTTCGGTGCTTTCTTT; CDR3 protein: CASRPRTGGFGAFF
clone size: NA; J gene: TRBJ2-7; D gene: TRBD1; V gene: TRBV6-5; CDR3 DNA: TGTGCCAGCAGTACCGGGACAGGCCCCTACGAGCAGTACTTC; CDR3 protein: CASSTGTGPYEQYF
clone size: few; J gene: TRBJ2-1; D gene: TRBD2; V gene: TRBV3-1/TRBV3-2; CDR3 DNA: TGTGCCAGCAGTTGGACTAGCGGGGACAATGAGCAGTTCTTC; CDR3 protein: CASSWTSGDNEQFF
clone size: NA; J gene: TRBJ2-2; D gene: NA; V gene: TRBV5-6; CDR3 DNA: TGTGCCAGCAGCTTGGCCAGTGTGACCGGGGAGCTGTTTTTT; CDR3 protein: CASSLASVTGELFF
clone size: NA; J gene: TRBJ1-5; D gene: NA; V gene: TRBV10-3; CDR3 DNA: TGTGCCATCAGTGAGTCGCCAGGGTGGAATGGTCAGCCCCAGCATTTT; CDR3 protein: CAISESPGWNGQPQHF
clone size: NA; J gene: TRBJ2-3; D gene: NA; V gene: TRBV4-1; CDR3 DNA: TGCGCCAGCAGCGTCGACGGAGGGTTAGGAGATACGCAGTATTTT; CDR3 protein: CASSVDGGLGDTQYF
clone size: NA; J gene: TRBJ1-3; D gene: TRBD1; V gene: TRBV2; CDR3 DNA: TGTGCCAGCACCGGGACAGGGGTCTCTGGCTCTGGAAACACCATATATTTT; CDR3 protein: CASTGTGVSGSGNTIYF
clone size: NA; J gene: TRBJ1-1; D gene: NA; V gene: TRBV30; CDR3 DNA: TGTGCCTGGAGTGCCCCTAACACTGAAGCTTTCTTT; CDR3 protein: CAWSAPNTEAFF
clone size: once; J gene: TRBJ1-1; D gene: NA; V gene: TRBV14; CDR3 DNA: TGTGCCAGCAGCCGCGGAAATACGGGGAACACTGAAGCTTTCTTT; CDR3 protein: CASSRGNTGNTEAFF
clone size: NA; J gene: TRBJ1-2; D gene: TRBD1; V gene: TRBV5-1; CDR3 DNA: TGCGCCAGCAGTTCCGGGACAGGGGGCTATGGCTACACCTTC; CDR3 protein: CASSSGTGGYGYTF
clone size: NA; J gene: TRBJ2-1; D gene: TRBD2; V gene: TRBV19; CDR3 DNA: TGTGCCAGTAGTATGGCTAGCGGGGGTTACAATGAGCAGTTCTTC; CDR3 protein: CASSMASGGYNEQFF
clone size: NA; J gene: TRBJ1-5; D gene: NA; V gene: TRBV18; CDR3 DNA: TGTGCCAGCTCACCCTCGACAGACAATCAGCCCCAGCATTTT; CDR3 protein: CASSPSTDNQPQHF
clone size: once; J gene: TRBJ1-1; D gene: TRBD1; V gene: TRBV10-1; CDR3 DNA: TGCGCCAGCAGTGGGAACGGACAGGCCAGCACTGAAGCTTTCTTT; CDR3 protein: CASSGNGQASTEAFF
clone size: NA; J gene: TRBJ2-1; D gene: TRBD2; V gene: TRBV19; CDR3 DNA: TGTGCCAGTAGGGGTTTAGCGGGGGGGACGGTCAATGAGCAGTTCTTC; CDR3 protein: CASRGLAGGTVNEQFF
clone size: NA; J gene: TRBJ1-6; D gene: TRBD1; V gene: TRBV5-1; CDR3 DNA: TGCGCCAGCAGCCTGGAAGCCAGGGGGTTGGGTTCACCCCTCCACTTT; CDR3 protein: CASSLEARGLGSPLHF
clone size: few; J gene: TRBJ2-2; D gene: TRBD2; V gene: TRBV5-1; CDR3 DNA: TGCGCCAGCAGCTTGAACCCAGCGGGGGGCCCGGGGGAGCTGTTTTTT; CDR3 protein: CASSLNPAGGPGELFF
clone size: NA; J gene: TRBJ1-1; D gene: NA; V gene: TRBV6-5; CDR3 DNA: TGTGCCAGCAGCCCCGCGAGAGCGGGAGGGACTGAAGCTTTCTTT; CDR3 protein: CASSPARAGGTEAFF
clone size: NA; J gene: TRBJ1-2; D gene: NA; V gene: TRBV6-5; CDR3 DNA: TGTGCCAGCAGTAGCTACCGAGGGGGCTACACCTTC; CDR3 protein: CASSSYRGGYTF
clone size: NA; J gene: TRBJ1-6; D gene: TRBD1; V gene: TRBV14; CDR3 DNA: TGTGCCAGCAGCCCTGGGACAGGGATTTCACCCCTCCACTTT; CDR3 protein: CASSPGTGISPLHF